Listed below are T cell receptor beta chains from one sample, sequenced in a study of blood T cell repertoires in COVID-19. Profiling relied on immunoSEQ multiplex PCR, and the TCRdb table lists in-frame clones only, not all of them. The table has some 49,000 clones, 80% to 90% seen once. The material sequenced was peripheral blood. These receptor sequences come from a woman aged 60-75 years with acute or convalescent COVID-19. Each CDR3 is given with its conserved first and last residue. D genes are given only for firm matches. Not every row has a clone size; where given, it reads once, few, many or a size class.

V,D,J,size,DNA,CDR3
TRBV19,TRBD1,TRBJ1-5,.,TGTGCCATAGGAGGGGGCGGGAATCAGCCCCAGCATTTT,CAIGGGGNQPQHF
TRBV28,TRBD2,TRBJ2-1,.,TGTGCCAGCATTCACAGGGTTTTCAGCGGGAGAGGGAATGAGCAGTTCTTC,CASIHRVFSGRGNEQFF
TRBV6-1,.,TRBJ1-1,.,TGTGCCAGCAGTGAAGGAACACCGAACACTGAAGCTTTCTTT,CASSEGTPNTEAFF
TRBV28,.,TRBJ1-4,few,TGTGCCAGCTTGGAGAGCGGCTATGAAAAACTGTTTTTT,CASLESGYEKLFF
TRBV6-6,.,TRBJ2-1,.,TGTGCCAGCAGTTTAGCAGGGTCTTACAATGAGCAGTTCTTC,CASSLAGSYNEQFF
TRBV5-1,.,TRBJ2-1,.,TGCGCCAGCAGCCCCGGGACTCTTAGCTACAATGAGCAGTTCTTC,CASSPGTLSYNEQFF
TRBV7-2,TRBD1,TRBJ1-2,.,TGTGCCAGCAGCTCTAAACAGGGGGCGGGGACCGGCTACACCTTC,CASSSKQGAGTGYTF
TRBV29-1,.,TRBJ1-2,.,TGCAGCGTTGTTGCTCTCGGCTCCAAAAACAGCAGATATAACTATGGCTACACCTTC,CSVVALGSKNSRYNYGYTF
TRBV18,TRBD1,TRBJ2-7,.,TGTGCCAGCTCACCGCGACAGGGCACCTACGAGCAGTACTTC,CASSPRQGTYEQYF
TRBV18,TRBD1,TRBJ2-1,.,TGTGCCAGCTCACCGGGACAGGGGAGCTCCTACAATGAGCAGTTCTTC,CASSPGQGSSYNEQFF
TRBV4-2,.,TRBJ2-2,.,TGTGCCAGCCGCGAAGCTGCGGGGAACACCGGGGAGCTGTTTTTT,CASREAAGNTGELFF
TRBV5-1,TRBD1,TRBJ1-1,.,TGCGCCAGCAGCACCGGGACAGGGGGATTAAACACTGAAGCTTTCTTT,CASSTGTGGLNTEAFF
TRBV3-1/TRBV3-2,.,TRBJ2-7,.,TGTGCCAGCAGCCAAGCCTCGGGGGGCGGGGAGCAGTACTTC,CASSQASGGGEQYF